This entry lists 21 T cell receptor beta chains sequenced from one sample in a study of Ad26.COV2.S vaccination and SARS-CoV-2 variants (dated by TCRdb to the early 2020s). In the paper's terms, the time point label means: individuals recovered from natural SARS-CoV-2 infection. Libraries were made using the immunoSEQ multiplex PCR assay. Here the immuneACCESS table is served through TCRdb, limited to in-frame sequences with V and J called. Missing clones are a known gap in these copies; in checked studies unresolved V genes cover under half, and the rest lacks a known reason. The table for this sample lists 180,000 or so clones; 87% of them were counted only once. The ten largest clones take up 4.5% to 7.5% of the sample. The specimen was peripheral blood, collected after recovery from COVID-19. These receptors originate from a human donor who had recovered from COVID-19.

CDR3 residues: CASSSTGKGEKLFF. Here the CDR3 DNA reads TGTGCCAGCAGCTCAACAGGGAAGGGAGAAAAACTGTTTTTT. J is TRBJ1-4 and V is TRBV5-6, with D perhaps TRBD1 (6 bases). CDR3 length: 14 residues. Germline V lookup: CDR1 SGHDT, CDR2 YYEEEE. Trimming left V 3 bases short and J 8 bases short, with 14 bases between.

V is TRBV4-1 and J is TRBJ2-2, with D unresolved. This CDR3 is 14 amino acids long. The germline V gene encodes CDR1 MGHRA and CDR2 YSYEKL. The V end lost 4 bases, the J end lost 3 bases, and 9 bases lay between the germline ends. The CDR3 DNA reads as TGCGCCAGCAGCCGAAGGGTGGACACCGGGGAGCTGTTTTTT. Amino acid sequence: CASSRRVDTGELFF.

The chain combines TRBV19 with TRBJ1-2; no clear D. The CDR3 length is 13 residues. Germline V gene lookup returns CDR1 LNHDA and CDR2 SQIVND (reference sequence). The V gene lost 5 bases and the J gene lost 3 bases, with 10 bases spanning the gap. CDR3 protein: CASSQNTYYGYTF. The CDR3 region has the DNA TGTGCCAGTAGTCAAAACACGTACTATGGCTACACCTTC.

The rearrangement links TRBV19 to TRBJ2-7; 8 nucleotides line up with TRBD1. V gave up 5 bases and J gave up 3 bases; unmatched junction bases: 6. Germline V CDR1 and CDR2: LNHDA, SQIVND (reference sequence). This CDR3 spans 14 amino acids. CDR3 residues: CASSSTDRVYEQYF. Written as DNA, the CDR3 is TGTGCCAGTAGTTCCACGGACAGGGTCTACGAGCAGTACTTC.

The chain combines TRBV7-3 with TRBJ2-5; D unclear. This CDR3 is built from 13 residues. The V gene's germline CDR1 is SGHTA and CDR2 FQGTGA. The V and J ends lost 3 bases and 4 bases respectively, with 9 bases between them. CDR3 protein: CASSLLGGETQYF. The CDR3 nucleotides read TGTGCCAGCAGCTTGCTGGGTGGAGAGACCCAGTACTTC.

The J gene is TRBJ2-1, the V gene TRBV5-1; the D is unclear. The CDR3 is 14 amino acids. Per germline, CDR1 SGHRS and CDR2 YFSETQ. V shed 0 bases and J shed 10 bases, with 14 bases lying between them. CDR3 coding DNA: TGCGCCAGCAGCTTGGAGGGTCCCGGCCGGGAGCAGTTCTTC. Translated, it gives CASSLEGPGREQFF.

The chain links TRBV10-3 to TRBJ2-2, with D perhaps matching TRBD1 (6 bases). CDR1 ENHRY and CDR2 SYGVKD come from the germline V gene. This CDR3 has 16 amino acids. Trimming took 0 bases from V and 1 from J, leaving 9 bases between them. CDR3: CAISESGAGNTGELFF. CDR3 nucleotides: TGTGCCATCAGTGAGTCGGGGGCAGGGAACACCGGGGAGCTGTTTTTT.

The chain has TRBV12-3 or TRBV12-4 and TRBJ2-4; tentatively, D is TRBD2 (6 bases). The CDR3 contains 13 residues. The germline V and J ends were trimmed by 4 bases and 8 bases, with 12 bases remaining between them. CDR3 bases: TGTGCCAGCAGTTCGGGGGTCCGGGACATTCAGTACTTC. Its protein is CASSSGVRDIQYF.

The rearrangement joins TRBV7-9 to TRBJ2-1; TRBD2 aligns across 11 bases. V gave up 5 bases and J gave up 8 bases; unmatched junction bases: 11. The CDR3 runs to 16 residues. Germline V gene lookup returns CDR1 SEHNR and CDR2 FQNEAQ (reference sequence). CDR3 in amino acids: CASSPSGLAVLDEQFF. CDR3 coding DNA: TGTGCCAGCAGCCCCTCGGGACTAGCGGTCTTGGATGAGCAGTTCTTC.

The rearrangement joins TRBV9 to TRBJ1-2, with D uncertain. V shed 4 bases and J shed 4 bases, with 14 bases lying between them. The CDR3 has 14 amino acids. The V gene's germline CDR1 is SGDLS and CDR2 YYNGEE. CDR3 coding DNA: TGTGCCAGCAGCTCCACAGACACCTCCTATGGCTACACCTTC. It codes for CASSSTDTSYGYTF.

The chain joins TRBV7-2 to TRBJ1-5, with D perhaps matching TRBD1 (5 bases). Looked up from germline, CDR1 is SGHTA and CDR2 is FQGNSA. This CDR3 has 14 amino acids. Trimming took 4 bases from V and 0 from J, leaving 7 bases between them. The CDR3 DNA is TGTGCCAGCAGCTGGGACGTTAGCAATCAGCCCCAGCATTTT. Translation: CASSWDVSNQPQHF. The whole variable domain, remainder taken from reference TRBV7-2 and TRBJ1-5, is GAGVSQSPSNKVTEKGKDVELRCDPISGHTALYWYRQSLGQGLEFLIYFQGNSAPDKSGLPSDRFSAERTGGSVSTLTIQRTQQEDSAVYLCASSWDVSNQPQHFGDGTRLSIL.

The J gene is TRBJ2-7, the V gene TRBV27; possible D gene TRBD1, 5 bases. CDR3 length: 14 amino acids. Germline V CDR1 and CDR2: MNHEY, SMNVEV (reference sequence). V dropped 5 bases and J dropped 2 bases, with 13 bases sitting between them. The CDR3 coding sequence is TGTGCCAGCAGTGCGACAGCACTAACCTACGAGCAGTACTTC. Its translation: CASSATALTYEQYF.

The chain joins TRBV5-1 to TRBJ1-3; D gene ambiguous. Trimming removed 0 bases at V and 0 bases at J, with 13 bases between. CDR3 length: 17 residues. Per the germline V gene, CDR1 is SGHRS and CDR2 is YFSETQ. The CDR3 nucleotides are TGCGCCAGCAGCTTGGCCGTATTTGGCGACTCTGGAAACACCATATATTTT. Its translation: CASSLAVFGDSGNTIYF.

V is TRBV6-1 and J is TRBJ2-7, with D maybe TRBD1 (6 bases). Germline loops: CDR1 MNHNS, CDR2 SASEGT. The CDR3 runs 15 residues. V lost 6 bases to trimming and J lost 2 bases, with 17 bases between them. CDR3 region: CASRPQQGVTYEQYF. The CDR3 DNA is TGTGCCAGCAGGCCACAACAGGGTGTGACCTACGAGCAGTACTTC.

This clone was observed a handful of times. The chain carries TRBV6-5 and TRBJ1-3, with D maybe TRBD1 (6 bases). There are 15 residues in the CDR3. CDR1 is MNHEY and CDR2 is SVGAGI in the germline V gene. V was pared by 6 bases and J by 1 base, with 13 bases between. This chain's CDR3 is CASSGQLHSGNTIYF. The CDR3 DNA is TGTGCCAGCAGCGGACAGCTGCATTCTGGAAACACCATATATTTT.

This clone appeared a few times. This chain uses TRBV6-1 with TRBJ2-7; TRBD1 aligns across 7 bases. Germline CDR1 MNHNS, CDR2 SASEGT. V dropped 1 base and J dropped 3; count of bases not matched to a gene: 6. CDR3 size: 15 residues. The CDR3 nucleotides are TGTGCCAGCAGTGAAGGGTGGGACAGACACTACGAGCAGTACTTC. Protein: CASSEGWDRHYEQYF.

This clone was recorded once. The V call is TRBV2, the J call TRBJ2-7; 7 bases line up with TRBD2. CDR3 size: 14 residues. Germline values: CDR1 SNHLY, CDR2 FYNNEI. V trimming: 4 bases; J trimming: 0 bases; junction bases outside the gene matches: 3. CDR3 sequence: CASSGLADSYEQYF. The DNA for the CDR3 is TGTGCCAGCAGTGGCCTAGCGGACTCCTACGAGCAGTACTTC.

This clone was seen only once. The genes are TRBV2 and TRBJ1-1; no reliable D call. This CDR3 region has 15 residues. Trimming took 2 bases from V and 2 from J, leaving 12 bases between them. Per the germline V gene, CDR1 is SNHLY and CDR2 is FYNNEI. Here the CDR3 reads CASSERASRNTEAFF. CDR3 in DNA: TGTGCCAGCAGTGAAAGGGCTAGCCGTAACACTGAAGCTTTCTTT.

This CDR3 reads CSVAPGYNEQFF. DNA for the CDR3: TGCAGCGTGGCCCCCGGGTACAATGAGCAGTTCTTC. The chain combines TRBV29-1 with TRBJ2-1; D remains ambiguous. V dropped 6 bases and J dropped 4 bases, with 10 bases sitting between them. Germline V gives CDR1 SQVTM, CDR2 ANQGSEA. This CDR3 comprises 12 residues.

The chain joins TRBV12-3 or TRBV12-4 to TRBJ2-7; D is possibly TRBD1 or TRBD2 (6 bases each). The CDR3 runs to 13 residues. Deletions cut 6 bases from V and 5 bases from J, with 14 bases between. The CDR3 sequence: CASRTGGLNEQYF. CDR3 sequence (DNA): TGTGCCAGCAGAACTGGGGGGCTGAACGAGCAGTACTTC.

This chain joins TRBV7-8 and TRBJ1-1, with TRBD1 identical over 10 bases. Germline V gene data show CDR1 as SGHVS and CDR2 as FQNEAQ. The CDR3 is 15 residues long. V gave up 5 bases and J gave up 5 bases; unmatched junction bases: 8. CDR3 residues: CASSPRGTGDTEAFF. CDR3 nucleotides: TGTGCCAGCAGCCCCAGGGGGACAGGGGATACTGAAGCTTTCTTT. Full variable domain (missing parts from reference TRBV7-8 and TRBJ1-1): GAGVSQSPRYKVAKRGQDVALRCDPISGHVSLFWYQQALGQGPEFLTYFQNEAQLDKSGLPSDRFFAERPEGSVSTLKIQRTQQEDSAVYLCASSPRGTGDTEAFFGQGTRLTVV.